This T cell receptor beta chain was profiled in a study of control samples from healthy donors and cancer patients. Here immunoSEQ multiplex PCR was the method, and the copy in TCRdb shows in-frame clones only, minus some. Of under 150,000 clones in the sample, about 95% were seen once. Sequencing used blood. The TCR comes from a man between 25 and 39 years old in good health.

This CDR3 is CASSYFLRDSAYGYTF. CDR3 bases: TGTGCCAGCAGTTATTTTCTGAGGGACAGTGCCTATGGCTACACCTTC. The V and J genes are TRBV6-9 and TRBJ1-2, with 7 bases fitting TRBD1. The CDR3 length is 16 residues. The V segment lost 1 base and the J segment 4 bases; nucleotides outside the gene matches: 9. Germline V gene sequence: CDR1 MNHGY, CDR2 SVAAGI.